This is a list of T cell receptor beta chains from one sample in a study of cytomegalovirus exposure and HLA in healthy donors. Produced via immunoSEQ multiplex PCR; TCRdb's table is partial and in-frame only. The table records 190,000 or so clones, about 80% of them present only once. The sample comprised PBMCs. The source is a young woman in good health and CMV-seropositive. CDR3s include the opening cysteine and the closing phenylalanine or tryptophan. The D gene is left open where the match is weak. The listing skips clone size in some rows; elsewhere it reads once, few, many or a size class.

14	TRBV5-5	TRBJ1-6	NA	NA	CASSPQDSSSPLHF	TGTGCCAGCAGCCCTCAGGACAGTTCTTCACCCCTCCACTTT
13	TRBV5-1	TRBJ1-1	few	TRBD1	CASSFVDRAEAFF	TGCGCCAGCAGCTTTGTCGACAGGGCCGAAGCTTTCTTT
12	TRBV7-6	TRBJ2-1	NA	NA	CASSGDGGPGVF	TGTGCCAGCAGCGGAGATGGGGGTCCGGGGGTCTTC
15	TRBV19	TRBJ1-5	NA	TRBD1	CASSILDRSNQPQHF	TGTGCCAGTAGTATATTGGACAGGAGCAATCAGCCCCAGCATTTT
17	TRBV6-1	TRBJ2-5	NA	TRBD1	CASSEALRTGWSETQYF	TGTGCCAGCAGTGAAGCGCTTAGGACAGGGTGGTCGGAGACCCAGTACTTC
11	TRBV6-5	TRBJ1-2	NA	NA	CASSYEGCYTF	TGTGCCAGCAGTTACGAGGGCTGCTACACCTTC
19	TRBV7-6	TRBJ1-4	NA	TRBD1	CASSVTPGTGGSTNEKLFF	TGTGCCAGCAGCGTTACCCCCGGGACAGGGGGTTCAACTAATGAAAAACTGTTTTTT
14	TRBV7-8	TRBJ1-6	NA	TRBD1	CASSLGQGSSPLHF	TGTGCCAGCAGCTTGGGACAGGGAAGTTCACCCCTCCACTTT
14	TRBV7-8	TRBJ2-7	NA	TRBD1	CASSSGTAIYEQYF	TGTGCCAGCAGCTCAGGGACAGCCATCTACGAGCAGTACTTC
18	TRBV12-5	TRBJ2-1	NA	TRBD2	CASGLVMLAGGSHNEQFF	TGTGCTAGTGGTTTGGTAATGTTAGCGGGGGGCAGCCACAATGAGCAGTTCTTC
13	TRBV11-3	TRBJ1-1	few	NA	CASSRGPNTEAFF	TGTGCCAGCAGCCGGGGTCCGAACACTGAAGCTTTCTTT
17	TRBV14	TRBJ1-1	NA	NA	CASSHPAGHRTNTEAFF	TGTGCCAGCAGCCATCCCGCAGGGCATCGCACGAACACTGAAGCTTTCTTT
15	TRBV6-4	TRBJ2-7	NA	NA	CASSVRSGRFYEQYF	TGTGCCAGCAGTGTGCGCTCCGGCAGGTTCTACGAGCAGTACTTC
13	TRBV5-1	TRBJ2-7	NA	NA	CASSLLSEYEQYF	TGCGCCAGCAGCTTGTTATCCGAGTACGAGCAGTACTTC
15	TRBV27	TRBJ2-1	NA	NA	CASSFPPSSYNEQFF	TGTGCCAGCAGTTTCCCACCGAGCTCCTACAATGAGCAGTTCTTC
15	TRBV9	TRBJ2-7	NA	TRBD1	CASSYAGTGAYEQYF	TGTGCCAGCAGCTACGCCGGGACAGGGGCCTACGAGCAGTACTTC
16	TRBV9	TRBJ2-1	NA	TRBD2	CASSERTSGGWDEQFF	TGTGCCAGCAGCGAGCGGACTAGCGGGGGATGGGATGAGCAGTTCTTC
15	TRBV5-1	TRBJ1-4	NA	NA	CASSSDSAGPEKLFF	TGCGCCAGCAGTTCCGATTCGGCAGGGCCCGAAAAACTGTTTTTT
13	TRBV29-1	TRBJ1-5	NA	TRBD1	CSAGTGSNQPQHF	TGCAGCGCCGGGACAGGCAGCAATCAGCCCCAGCATTTT
14	TRBV9	TRBJ2-1	NA	TRBD1	CASSPGQGAGEQFF	TGTGCCAGCAGCCCTGGACAGGGAGCAGGCGAGCAGTTCTTC
18	TRBV11-2	TRBJ2-2	NA	TRBD2	CASSTLLSRGGPRGELFF	TGTGCCAGCAGCACCCTACTGAGCCGGGGGGGCCCTAGAGGGGAGCTGTTTTTT
13	TRBV7-3	TRBJ2-7	NA	NA	CASSLRRGGEQYF	TGTGCCAGCAGCTTAAGAAGAGGGGGCGAGCAGTACTTC
13	TRBV5-1	TRBJ1-1	NA	NA	CASSLGNRGETFF	TGCGCCAGCAGCTTGGGGAATAGGGGTGAGACTTTCTTT
15	TRBV5-1	TRBJ1-1	NA	NA	CASSSGVLMNTEAFF	TGCGCCAGCAGCTCCGGGGTTCTCATGAACACTGAAGCTTTCTTT
13	TRBV4-3	TRBJ2-1	NA	NA	CASSQDQQNPPIF	TGCGCCAGCAGCCAAGATCAACAGAACCCCCCTATCTTC
15	TRBV19	TRBJ1-2	NA	TRBD1	CASSIDPTGVVGYTF	TGTGCCAGTAGTATAGATCCTACAGGGGTTGTTGGCTACACCTTC
14	TRBV4-1	TRBJ2-7	NA	NA	CASSQEAGFYEQYF	TGCGCCAGCAGCCAAGAGGCAGGTTTCTACGAGCAGTACTTC
15	TRBV5-1	TRBJ2-2	NA	TRBD1	CASSLVRGRTGELFF	TGCGCCAGCAGCTTGGTGAGGGGGCGGACCGGGGAGCTGTTTTTT
14	TRBV11-3	TRBJ1-4	NA	NA	CASREVGAVEKLFF	TGTGCCAGCAGGGAGGTGGGAGCTGTCGAAAAACTGTTTTTT
17	TRBV10-3	TRBJ1-5	NA	NA	CAISESMVMVGNQPQHF	TGTGCCATCAGTGAGTCGATGGTTATGGTAGGCAATCAGCCCCAGCATTTT